This T cell receptor beta chain was obtained from a study of T-cell memory formation after mild COVID-19. The CDR3 covers 11 residues. Trimming left V 6 bases short and J 7 bases short, with 9 bases between. Germline CDR1 KGHSH, CDR2 LQKENI. MiXCR, applied by TCRdb to the 5' RACE reads, yields one record per CDR3 protein. The sample includes under 350,000 distinct CDR3 sequences, about 16% of them seen just once. The sample holds a few counts of this clonotype. The source material was PBMCs or a T cell subset sorted from them (not recorded which). The TCR comes from a man aged 18 to 35 who had mild COVID-19 (a few samples of this study predate the infection). Cell type and time point are not known. The chain carries TRBV18 and TRBJ1-1; possibly TRBD1 for D (5 bases). The CDR3 protein is CASSPGGEAFF. The CDR3 DNA is TGTGCCAGCTCGCCGGGGGGTGAAGCTTTCTTT.